A single sample is the source of the 25 T cell receptor beta chains below, sequenced in a study of blood T cell repertoires in COVID-19. Clones were read by immunoSEQ multiplex PCR, and TCRdb kept only the in-frame ones, dropping some. The top ten hold roughly 4.8% of the sample, which has 75,000 to 90,000 clones, approximately 80% seen once. Material for sequencing was peripheral blood. These TCRs come from a woman in her seventies with acute or convalescent COVID-19.

The table lists this clone with a few counts. The rearrangement joins TRBV5-4 to TRBJ2-1; tentative D call: TRBD2 (6 bases). The V end lost 2 bases, the J end lost 7 bases, and 22 bases lay between the germline ends. The germline V gene encodes CDR1 SGHNT and CDR2 YYREEE (reference sequence). The length of the CDR3 is 17 residues. Written as DNA, the CDR3 is TGTGCCAGCAGCTTCCTGACTAGTCTCGGTGGTAGGAATGAGCAGTTCTTC. This encodes CASSFLTSLGGRNEQFF.

This clone turned up a few times. The chain carries TRBV9 and TRBJ2-7, with D possibly TRBD2 on 7 matching bases. The V end lost 4 bases, the J end lost 4 bases, and 18 bases lay between the germline ends. The CDR3 has 15 residues. Germline loops: CDR1 SGDLS, CDR2 YYNGEE. DNA of the CDR3: TGTGCCAGCAGCCCGGGGGCGACGGGGGGTTACGAGCAGTACTTC. This sequence encodes CASSPGATGGYEQYF.

The rearrangement links TRBV3-1 (or the pseudogene TRBV3-2) to TRBJ2-1, with D possibly being TRBD2 (5 bases). V was cut by 0 bases and J by 0 bases, with 6 bases left in between. Germline V gene data show CDR1 as LGHDT and CDR2 as YNNKEL (reference sequence). The CDR3 is 15 residues long. Here the CDR3 reads CASSQDRDSYNEQFF. The CDR3 DNA sequence: TGTGCCAGCAGCCAAGACCGGGACTCCTACAATGAGCAGTTCTTC.

The chain carries TRBV27 and TRBJ2-1, with 9 bases aligning to TRBD1. The CDR3 consists of 13 residues. Germline CDR1 reads MNHEY; CDR2 reads SMNVEV (reference sequence). Trimming at V came to 8 bases and at J to 8 bases, leaving 7 bases not matched to a gene. The CDR3 DNA follows: TGTGCCAGCCACGGGACAGGGCGGTATGAGCAGTTCTTC. As protein: CASHGTGRYEQFF.

This rearrangement joins TRBV5-1 to TRBJ2-7, with D unresolved. The V gene lost 3 bases and the J gene lost 3 bases, with 4 bases spanning the gap. The CDR3 is 11 residues long. The V gene's germline CDR1 is SGHRS and CDR2 YFSETQ. The CDR3 region is CASSSLYEQYF. The CDR3 bases are TGCGCCAGCAGCTCTCTCTACGAGCAGTACTTC.

This clone was observed a few times. The chain employs TRBV18 and TRBJ2-5, with a weak D call TRBD1 (6 bases). Deletions cut 3 bases from V and 2 bases from J, with 13 bases between. The CDR3 sequence is 15 residues long. CDR1 and CDR2 from the germline V gene are KGHSH and LQKENI. CDR3 bases: TGTGCCAGCTCACCCCCCAACAGGGATCAAGAGACCCAGTACTTC. This encodes CASSPPNRDQETQYF. Filled out from reference TRBV18 and TRBJ2-5, the complete variable domain reads NAGVMQNPRHLVRRRGQEARLRCSPMKGHSHVYWYRQLPEEGLKFMVYLQKENIIDESGMPKERFSAEFPKEGPSILRIQQVVRGDSAAYFCASSPPNRDQETQYFGPGTRLLVL.

This chain connects TRBV3-1 (or the pseudogene TRBV3-2) to TRBJ1-5, with 7 bases lining up with TRBD1. The CDR3 is made up of 18 amino acids. J gave up 4 bases and V 3 bases, and 15 bases lay outside the gene matches. Germline V lookup: CDR1 LGHDT, CDR2 YNNKEL (reference sequence). The DNA for the CDR3 is TGTGCCAGCAGCCAGGACCTCCCCCGGGACAGCAATAATCAGCCCCAGCATTTT. Amino acids: CASSQDLPRDSNNQPQHF.

The rearrangement uses TRBV19 and TRBJ2-7, with TRBD1 matching over 7 bases. J lost 11 bases, V lost 0 bases, and 31 bases had no gene match. The CDR3 is 21 amino acids. Germline values: CDR1 LNHDA, CDR2 SQIVND (reference sequence). The CDR3 spells CASSIEGSLTGFTRDILREYF. In DNA form, the CDR3 reads TGTGCCAGTAGTATAGAAGGGTCTCTGACAGGGTTTACCAGAGACATACTACGAGAGTACTTC.

The rearrangement uses TRBV7-9 and TRBJ1-4; 8 bases match TRBD1. Trimming cost V 3 bases and J 7 bases; bases outside gene matches: 7. This CDR3 region has 15 residues. The germline CDR1 and CDR2 sequences are SEHNR and FQNEAQ (reference sequence). CDR3 bases: TGTGCCAGCAGCTTCCCGGGACAGGAGGGTGAAAAACTGTTTTTT. This translates into CASSFPGQEGEKLFF.

J is TRBJ2-3 and V is TRBV13; 9 nucleotides line up with TRBD2. The CDR3 length is 18 residues. Germline V gives CDR1 PRHDT, CDR2 FYEKMQ (reference sequence). J lost 5 bases, V lost 0 bases, and 12 bases had no gene match. This CDR3 is CASSLGLFSGGTGDTQYF. As DNA, the CDR3 is TGTGCCAGCAGCTTAGGCTTATTTAGCGGGGGAACGGGAGATACGCAGTATTTT.

The chain couples TRBV7-2 to TRBJ1-1, with D possibly matching TRBD1 (6 bases). Germline lookup yields CDR1 SGHTA and CDR2 FQGNSA. The length of the CDR3 is 12 residues. The V end was cut by 5 bases, the J end by 3 bases, with 7 bases between. The CDR3 DNA is TGTGCCAGCAGCCGACAGGACACTGAAGCTTTCTTT. Translated: CASSRQDTEAFF.

This chain uses TRBV6-5 with TRBJ1-1; TRBD1 matches 8 bases. V lost 7 bases and J lost 1; bases outside the gene matches: 5. This CDR3 contains 14 residues. In germline, CDR1 is MNHEY, CDR2 SVGAGI. CDR3 in DNA: TGTGCCAGCACCAGGACAGGGACGAACACTGAAGCTTTCTTT. It specifies CASTRTGTNTEAFF.

The chain uses TRBV7-3 and TRBJ2-3, with 11 bases fitting TRBD2. The germline gives CDR1 SGHTA, CDR2 FQGTGA. This CDR3 spans 15 amino acids. V shed 3 bases, J shed 5 bases, and the junction held 4 bases outside the gene matches. CDR3 coding DNA: TGTGCCAGCAGCTTTAGCGGGGGGGCCTTAGATACGCAGTATTTT. Translation: CASSFSGGALDTQYF.

This rearrangement joins TRBV6-5 to TRBJ1-6; D call uncertain. Germline CDR1 reads MNHEY; CDR2 reads SVGAGI. The CDR3 is made up of 13 amino acids. With 2 bases removed from V and 10 bases from J, the gap between germline ends came to 9 bases. The CDR3 protein is CASSYGLGSPLHF. The CDR3, as DNA: TGTGCCAGCAGTTACGGCCTCGGGTCACCCCTCCACTTT.

J is TRBJ2-3 and V is TRBV29-1; 9 positions agree with TRBD2. The CDR3 has 15 amino acids. V gave up 4 bases and J gave up 2 bases; unmatched junction bases: 7. In germline, CDR1 is SQVTM, CDR2 ANQGSEA. The CDR3: CSVAGGGADTDTQYF. In DNA form, the CDR3 reads TGCAGCGTTGCAGGCGGGGGGGCCGACACAGATACGCAGTATTTT.

The genes are TRBV4-2 and TRBJ1-1, with a weak D call TRBD1 (5 bases). Trimming shortened V by 3 bases and J by 7 bases, and 18 bases separated the two germline ends. CDR1 and CDR2 (germline): LGHNA, YNFKEQ. The CDR3 is 15 amino acids. The CDR3 nucleotides read TGTGCCAGCAGCCAGGAATATACAGGTAGGGGTGAAGCTTTCTTT. Translation gives CASSQEYTGRGEAFF.

The chain couples TRBV6-4 to TRBJ1-1; D is undetermined. Trimming took 4 bases from V and 2 from J, leaving 8 bases between them. Germline assignment: CDR1 MRHNA and CDR2 SNTAGT. This CDR3 has 13 amino acids. The CDR3 sequence is CASSVDTNTEAFF. Here the CDR3 DNA reads TGTGCCAGCAGTGTCGACACCAACACTGAAGCTTTCTTT.

This clone appeared a single time. The rearrangement uses TRBV11-3 and TRBJ2-7, with TRBD1 matching 7 bases. The CDR3 runs 16 residues. The ends lost 7 bases at V and 1 base at J; junction bases unmatched: 13. Germline CDR1 reads SGHNT; CDR2 reads YENEEA. CDR3 residues: CASTQGPGGGSYEQYF. Here the CDR3 DNA reads TGTGCCAGCACCCAGGGACCAGGGGGTGGTTCCTACGAGCAGTACTTC.

The V and J genes are TRBV21-1 and TRBJ1-6; TRBD1 is the table's D call, not checked against the DNA. TRBV21-1 is assigned pseudogene status. This CDR3 has 16 amino acids. In nucleotides, the CDR3 is TGTGCCAGCCGAAGACAGGGGCACCGTTCTGGTTCACCCCTCCACTTT. Protein sequence: CASRRQGHRSGSPLHF.

This chain joins TRBV9 and TRBJ1-5; TRBD1 matches 7 bases. This CDR3 comprises 14 residues. CDR1 is SGDLS and CDR2 is YYNGEE in the germline V gene. Germline trimming cut 0 bases from V and 7 bases from J; bases unmatched to any gene: 4. CDR3 sequence reads: CASSVGQGRQPQHF. Written as DNA, the CDR3 is TGTGCCAGCAGCGTAGGACAGGGAAGACAGCCCCAGCATTTT.

The chain joins TRBV11-3 to TRBJ1-4; the D is unclear. V lost 4 bases to trimming and J lost 10 bases, with 13 bases between them. Germline V gives CDR1 SGHNT, CDR2 YENEEA. The length of the CDR3 is 13 residues. As DNA, the CDR3 is TGTGCCAGCAGCTCCCGTGAGGTGGGAAAACTGTTTTTT. Its translation is CASSSREVGKLFF.

This sequence joins TRBV6-5 and TRBJ1-1, with D possibly being TRBD1 (5 bases). Trimming cost V 2 bases and J 6 bases, with 7 bases left between them. The CDR3 loop spans 12 amino acids. The V gene's germline CDR1 is MNHEY and CDR2 SVGAGI. CDR3 coding DNA: TGTGCCAGCAGTTACCAGGGATCTGAAGCTTTCTTT. It is translated as CASSYQGSEAFF.

The chain links TRBV19 to TRBJ2-3, with TRBD2 identical over 10 bases. The J segment lost 4 bases and the V segment lost 2 bases, leaving 3 bases of the junction unmatched. Per germline, CDR1 LNHDA and CDR2 SQIVND (reference sequence). This CDR3 is 15 amino acids long. The CDR3 spells CASSIIAGGSDTQYF. As DNA, the CDR3 is TGTGCCAGTAGTATAATAGCGGGGGGTTCAGATACGCAGTATTTT.

This clone was counted once. This chain links TRBV18 with TRBJ1-1; TRBD1 matches 7 bases. V shed 3 bases, J shed 0 bases, and the junction held 1 base outside the gene matches. Germline V gene data show CDR1 as KGHSH and CDR2 as LQKENI. This CDR3 region has 14 residues. The CDR3 bases are TGTGCCAGCTCACCCGACAGGGTGAACACTGAAGCTTTCTTT. Translating gives CASSPDRVNTEAFF.

The rearrangement links TRBV18 to TRBJ1-1; D gene uncertain. CDR1 KGHSH and CDR2 LQKENI come from the germline V gene. Trimming removed 3 bases from V and 0 bases from J, with 14 bases in between. The CDR3 is made up of 16 amino acids. The DNA for the CDR3 is TGTGCCAGCTCACCCCCGTGGGCCACTGTGAACACTGAAGCTTTCTTT. Its translation: CASSPPWATVNTEAFF.